The source of this T cell receptor (beta chain) is a study of cytomegalovirus exposure and HLA in healthy donors. Per the germline V gene, CDR1 is SEHNR and CDR2 is FQNEAQ (reference sequence). This CDR3 comprises 15 residues. Losses at the gene ends were 4 bases for V and 6 bases for J; bases not matched to a gene: 11. This PCR relied on a set of 60 Vbeta primers and 13 Jbeta primers. Clones were sequenced by immunoSEQ multiplex PCR, and TCRdb holds only the in-frame ones, with some missing. The table lists tens of thousands of clones. The receptor was derived from a man in his forties in good health and CMV-seronegative. The chain joins TRBV7-9 to TRBJ2-7, with 8 nucleotides matching TRBD2. The sample consisted of PBMCs. The CDR3 is CASSSTGGQKSEQYF. CDR3 nucleotides: TGTGCCAGCAGCTCGACGGGGGGGCAAAAGAGCGAGCAGTACTTC. Combining the CDR3 with reference TRBV7-9 and TRBJ2-7 gives the whole variable domain DTGVSQNPRHKITKRGQNVTFRCDPISEHNRLYWYRQTLGQGPEFLTYFQNEAQLEKSRLLSDRFSAERPKGSFSTLEIQRTEQGDSAMYLCASSSTGGQKSEQYFGPGTRLTVT.